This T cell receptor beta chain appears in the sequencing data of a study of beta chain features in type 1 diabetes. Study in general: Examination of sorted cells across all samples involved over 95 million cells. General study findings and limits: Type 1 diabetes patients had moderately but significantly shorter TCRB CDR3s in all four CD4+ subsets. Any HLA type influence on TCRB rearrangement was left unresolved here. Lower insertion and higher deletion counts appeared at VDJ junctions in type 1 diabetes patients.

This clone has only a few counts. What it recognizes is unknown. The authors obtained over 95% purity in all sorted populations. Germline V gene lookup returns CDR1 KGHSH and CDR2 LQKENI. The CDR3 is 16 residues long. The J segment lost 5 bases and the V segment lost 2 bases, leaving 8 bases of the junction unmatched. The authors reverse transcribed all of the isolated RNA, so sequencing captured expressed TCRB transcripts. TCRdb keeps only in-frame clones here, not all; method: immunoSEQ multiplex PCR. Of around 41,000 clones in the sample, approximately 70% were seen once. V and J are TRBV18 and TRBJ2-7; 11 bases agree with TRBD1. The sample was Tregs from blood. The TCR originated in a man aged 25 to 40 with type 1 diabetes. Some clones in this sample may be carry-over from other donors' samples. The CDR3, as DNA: TGTGCCAGCTCACCATTAGGACAGGGGGCGAACCACGAGCAGTACTTC. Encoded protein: CASSPLGQGANHEQYF.